This TCR beta chain was recorded in a study of blood T cell repertoires in COVID-19 (dated by TCRdb to between 2020 and 2021). Turning to the overall study: Samples covering the acute and convalescent phases of COVID-19 were provided by collaborators in the United States, Italy and Spain. The material from the prospective study consisted of cDNA or gDNA derived from T cells, B-cell-depleted T cells, or PBMCs. Subjects who had been exposed to COVID-19, were actively infected with it, or had recovered from it provided the deeply sampled blood TCRbeta repertoires that made up the dataset. The repertoires were released in a freely available public database meant as a resource for research on the immune response to SARS-CoV-2. Samples came from the ongoing ImmuneRACE study (first 160 participants) plus 1,254 subjects from 6 global collaborators. The sample metadata nearly always contained a de-identified subject ID, COVID-19 status, age in years and sex. HLA class I and class II types, where available, came from metadata supplied by the sample provider rather than from assay-based typing.

From a lookup of the germline V gene, CDR1 and CDR2 are SQVTM and ANQGSEA. The CDR3 covers 13 residues, taking in both the cysteine and the phenylalanine. Only the CDR3 DNA is retained, 39 bases long and in frame from the first base. V and J are truncated by 6 bases and 5 bases respectively, leaving an intervening sequence of 14 bases. Overall results and qualifications from the work: The quantity of clinical and demographic metadata differed by source and by participant and was supplied without curation.

This clone was detected a few times. Its binding antigen is unknown. No much larger clonotype is one base removed from it; base qualities were not supplied. TCRbeta CDR3 regions were amplified from genomic DNA by means of the immunoSEQ Assay, a bias-controlled multiplex PCR. Per the authors' processing: The number of nucleated cells in each sample was estimated from the amplification of reference gene primers within the assay. To quantify the absolute abundance of each unique TCRbeta CDR3 rearrangement, sequence reads were collapsed and filtered. Productive Simpson clonality was computed per sample as the square root of Simpson's diversity index over productive rearrangements. TCRdb's version of the immuneACCESS table is confined to in-frame rearrangements and falls short of the full clone set. An unresolved V gene accounts for under half of the shortfall where checked; the remainder is of unknown origin. The DNA gave D and trimming, while V, J and clone size come from that table. Across this sample there are around 200,000 clones, with about 90% seen only once. Clones ranked in the top ten supply approximately 1.1% of the sample.

Participants in the prospective study were enrolled through a virtual design, were aged roughly 18 to 100 years, and lived in roughly 24 United States geographic areas. In the prospective study, participants were assigned to cohorts based on the clinical history participants reported in a screening survey and a study questionnaire. Recovered participants in ImmuneRACE Cohort 3 were defined by two consecutive negative NP/OP PCR tests, clearance by a healthcare professional, or resolution of symptoms. In the prospective study, mobile phlebotomists collected whole blood, serum and a nasopharyngeal or oropharyngeal swab from each participant. Prospective study participants could optionally give additional blood draws and questionnaires over an approximately 2-month period. Before DNA extraction, blood samples from the prospective study were shipped at room temperature or frozen.

Material for sequencing was PBMCs or T cells enriched from blood (not recorded which). The chain couples TRBV29-1 to TRBJ2-1, with TRBD2 tentatively as D gene (5 bases match). This clonotype was obtained from a man younger than 45 who had recovered from COVID-19. This receptor carries the CDR3 CSVHTGLHNEQFF. The DNA sequence is TGCAGCGTCCACACTGGACTCCACAATGAGCAGTTCTTC.